This T cell receptor beta chain was obtained from a study of cytomegalovirus exposure and HLA in healthy donors. Overall study findings and caveats: Most of the TCR beta V segments (in an earlier analysis) were productive either about 87% or about 30% of the time. In a later analysis, the majority of CMV-associated beta chains seemingly showed HLA restriction. Within the data, a cluster of highly shared sequence variants was likely a sequencing artifact. The authors confirmed in vitro that a few CMV-associated chains were specific for CMV antigens.

Points on this clone: Antigen unknown.

PCR involved 60 Vbeta and 13 Jbeta primers. Data came from immunoSEQ multiplex PCR; TCRdb stores just in-frame clones and leaves some out. The data contain about 63,000 clones, over 60% of them singletons. Germline V gene sequence: CDR1 SNHLY, CDR2 FYNNEI. The CDR3 consists of 14 residues. The V and J ends lost 3 bases and 1 base respectively, with 9 bases between them. The clonotype comes from a man aged 45-65 years in good health and CMV-seropositive. The chain joins TRBV2 to TRBJ2-5; unclear D gene. Sequenced: PBMCs. CDR3 DNA sequence: TGTGCCAGCAGTGAGGGCAGATTCCAAGAGACCCAGTACTTC. This translates into CASSEGRFQETQYF.